This paragraph reports one T cell receptor (beta chain). Its antigen is undetermined. Germline loops: CDR1 SGDLS, CDR2 YYNGEE. J was trimmed by 7 bases and V by 0 bases; bases with no gene match: 5. The CDR3 spans 15 residues. This sample was included in a study of T cell responses to AZD1222 COVID-19 vaccine. Study-wide results and caveats: Clonal diversity was possibly underestimated, and white British individuals and females predominated among donors. The reported proportion of spike-specific TCRs targeting unmutated variant regions was nearly half.

Assay used: immunoSEQ multiplex PCR; TCRdb lists only in-frame clones, some missing. The sample has 80,000 to 100,000 clones, 70% to 90% seen once. The TCR comes from an adult in good health. The genes are TRBV9 and TRBJ2-1; 9 positions agree with TRBD1. Sequencing was performed on peripheral blood, taken on day 0 of AZD1222 vaccination. The CDR3 DNA sequence: TGTGCCAGCAGCGTAGTGGGACAGGGCGGAAATGAGCAGTTCTTC. Translated: CASSVVGQGGNEQFF. The full variable domain, with the rest looked up from reference TRBV9 and TRBJ2-1, is DSGVTQTPKHLITATGQRVTLRCSPRSGDLSVYWYQQSLDQGLQFLIQYYNGEERAKGNILERFSAQQFPDLHSELNLSSLELGDSALYFCASSVVGQGGNEQFFGPGTRLTVL.